This is a list of T cell receptor beta chains from one sample in a study of identical twins. TCRdb re-called the 5' RACE reads through MiXCR, storing one row per CDR3 protein. The repertoire holds around 960,000 distinct CDR3 sequences, with more than 9% as singletons. This same sample was also part of a study on yellow fever vaccine responses in identical twins.

The sequenced sample was PBMCs. These receptors were collected from a woman aged 18-29 years in good health. Each CDR3 is given with its conserved first and last residue.

j_call v_call cdr3_aa
TRBJ2-1 TRBV20-1 CSARDPGTSGRARNEQFF
TRBJ2-1 TRBV28 CAAGPPGTSYNEQFF
TRBJ2-1 TRBV11-2 CASSLGGKVREQFF
TRBJ2-1 TRBV5-1 CASSFRTTSGSNNEQFF
TRBJ1-1 TRBV28 CASSFFGRHNAEAFF
TRBJ2-7 TRBV11-2 CASSLKVVEGYEQYF
TRBJ2-5 TRBV20-1 CSASPGLAETQYF
TRBJ2-3 TRBV5-1 CATSPGQEGTDTQYF
TRBJ2-2 TRBV10-3 CAISDTGELFF
TRBJ2-3 TRBV6-5 CASSYVGGTDTQYF
TRBJ1-6 TRBV5-1 CASSLAVTGTYNSPLHF
TRBJ2-7 TRBV7-8 CASSLTSGPFSYEQYF
TRBJ2-1 TRBV12-3/TRBV12-4 CASSLAVNEQFF
TRBJ2-1 TRBV19 CASRNPGLAGNILAPGEQFF
TRBJ2-1 TRBV2 CASIANEQFF
TRBJ2-1 TRBV12-3/TRBV12-4 CASSFAPSEQFF
TRBJ1-5 TRBV3-1 CASSQTRTGQTAF
TRBJ2-3 TRBV7-8 CASSLALVRGGSTDTQYF
TRBJ2-1 TRBV5-6 CASSFGTSGGREQFF
TRBJ2-1 TRBV29-1 CSASTSAKGGEQFF
TRBJ2-1 TRBV24-1 CATSEAAISYNEQFF
TRBJ2-1 TRBV24-1 CATSDSRGYSYNEQFF
TRBJ1-5 TRBV12-5 CASGNPQGAQHF
TRBJ1-2 TRBV7-2 CASRHAGTAGLYGYTF
TRBJ1-2 TRBV20-1 CSASKVGEEANYGYTF
TRBJ1-5 TRBV15 CATSPEQGNQPQHF
TRBJ2-1 TRBV12-3/TRBV12-4 CASSFQGQISYNEQFF
TRBJ1-1 TRBV4-1 CASSQDPWNTEAFF
TRBJ2-3 TRBV4-1 CASSQRSTSQRPDTQYF
TRBJ2-1 TRBV12-3/TRBV12-4 CASRATGTSGYNEQFF
TRBJ1-1 TRBV27 CASSFLLGVGASEAFF
TRBJ1-1 TRBV6-1 CASSRQLVNTEAFF
TRBJ2-6 TRBV5-5 CASSLGPSSGANVLTF
TRBJ2-7 TRBV10-3 CAISGQSSYEQYF
TRBJ2-2 TRBV6-5 CASSYVQWTGELFF
TRBJ1-2 TRBV6-1 CASSDRGKPNPYGYTF
TRBJ2-7 TRBV28 CASSWTSGREQYF
TRBJ2-7 TRBV12-3/TRBV12-4 CASVQGHEQYF
TRBJ1-5 TRBV12-3/TRBV12-4 CASKRDRGLSVQHF
TRBJ2-7 TRBV20-1 CSAQRFNSYEQYF
TRBJ2-5 TRBV7-9 CASSLALERNQETQYF
TRBJ2-1 TRBV14 CASSQDDGDYNEQFF
TRBJ1-6 TRBV5-1 CASSGGDIQSNSPLHF